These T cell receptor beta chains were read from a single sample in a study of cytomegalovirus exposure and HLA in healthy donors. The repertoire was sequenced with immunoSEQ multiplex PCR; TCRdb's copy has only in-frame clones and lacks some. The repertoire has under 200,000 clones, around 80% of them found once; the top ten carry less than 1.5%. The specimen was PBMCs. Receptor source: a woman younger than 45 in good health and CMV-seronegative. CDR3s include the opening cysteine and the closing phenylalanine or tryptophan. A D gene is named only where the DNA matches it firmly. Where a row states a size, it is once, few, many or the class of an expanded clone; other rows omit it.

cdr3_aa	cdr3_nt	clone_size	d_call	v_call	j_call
CSVARTTQETQYF	TGCAGCGTTGCCAGGACAACCCAAGAGACCCAGTACTTC	-	-	TRBV29-1	TRBJ2-5
CASSGPGQGNSPLHF	TGTGCCAGCAGTGGCCCCGGACAGGGAAATTCACCCCTCCACTTT	-	TRBD1	TRBV25-1	TRBJ1-6
CASSSGQGDSPLHF	TGCGCCAGCAGCTCCGGACAGGGGGATTCACCCCTCCACTTT	few	TRBD1	TRBV5-1	TRBJ1-6
CASSLGWDRKGAYEQYF	TGCGCCAGCAGCTTGGGTTGGGACAGGAAGGGAGCCTACGAGCAGTACTTC	-	TRBD1	TRBV5-1	TRBJ2-7
CASSPSPGQGVGRGSPLHF	TGTGCCAGTAGCCCATCACCGGGACAGGGGGTCGGCAGGGGTTCACCCCTCCACTTT	-	TRBD1	TRBV19	TRBJ1-6
CATKGNSYEQYF	TGTGCCACGAAGGGGAACTCCTACGAGCAGTACTTC	-	-	TRBV19	TRBJ2-7
CSVEGTGMGQPQHF	TGCAGCGTTGAAGGAACGGGGATGGGTCAGCCCCAGCATTTT	-	-	TRBV29-1	TRBJ1-5
CASSETAGNTIYF	TGTGCCAGCAGTGAGACAGCTGGAAACACCATATATTTT	-	-	TRBV6-4	TRBJ1-3
CARYLGTEQISPLHF	TGTGCCAGGTACCTAGGGACAGAACAAATTTCACCCCTCCACTTT	-	TRBD1	TRBV6-5	TRBJ1-6
CASSLVWQGGYEQYF	TGTGCCAGCAGCTTGGTTTGGCAGGGAGGTTACGAGCAGTACTTC	-	-	TRBV5-8	TRBJ2-7
CASSPRAPGGGPDTQYF	TGTGCCAGCTCACCCAGGGCCCCGGGAGGGGGGCCAGATACGCAGTATTTT	few	TRBD2	TRBV18	TRBJ2-3
CSVEGGGQGHYGYTF	TGCAGCGTTGAAGGGGGGGGACAGGGGCACTATGGCTACACCTTC	-	TRBD1	TRBV29-1	TRBJ1-2
CASSPSGGPQGEQFF	TGTGCCAGCAGTCCCTCGGGAGGGCCTCAGGGCGAGCAGTTCTTC	few	TRBD2	TRBV2	TRBJ2-1
CASSEAGRPQHF	TGTGCCAGCAGTGAAGCGGGGAGGCCCCAGCATTTT	-	-	TRBV2	TRBJ1-5
CASSLAGGPTYEQYF	TGTGCCAGCAGTTTAGCGGGAGGGCCCACCTACGAGCAGTACTTC	-	TRBD2	TRBV6-1	TRBJ2-7
CASSIKGNGTYEQYF	TGTGCCAGTAGTATTAAAGGGAACGGGACCTACGAGCAGTACTTC	-	-	TRBV19	TRBJ2-7
CASSSRSGKETQYF	TGCGCCAGCAGCTCAAGGTCGGGGAAAGAGACCCAGTACTTC	-	-	TRBV5-1	TRBJ2-5
CASSPRGAKNIQYF	TGTGCCAGCAGTCCCAGGGGAGCCAAAAACATTCAGTACTTC	-	-	TRBV27	TRBJ2-4
CAWSYDSPLHF	TGTGCCTGGAGTTATGATTCACCCCTCCACTTT	few	-	TRBV30	TRBJ1-6
CSVGPGREKLFF	TGCAGCGTTGGGCCGGGGAGGGAAAAACTGTTTTTT	-	-	TRBV29-1	TRBJ1-4